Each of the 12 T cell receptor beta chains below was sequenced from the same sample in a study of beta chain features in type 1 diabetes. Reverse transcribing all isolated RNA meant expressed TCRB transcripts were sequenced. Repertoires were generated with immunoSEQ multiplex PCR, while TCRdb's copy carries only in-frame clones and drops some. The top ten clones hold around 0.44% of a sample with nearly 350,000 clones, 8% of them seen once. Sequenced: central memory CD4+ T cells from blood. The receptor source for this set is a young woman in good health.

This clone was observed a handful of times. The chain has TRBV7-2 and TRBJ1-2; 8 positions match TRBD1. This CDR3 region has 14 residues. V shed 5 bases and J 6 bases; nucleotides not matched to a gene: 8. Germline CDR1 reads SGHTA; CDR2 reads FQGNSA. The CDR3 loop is CASSPGQGGHGYTF. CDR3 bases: TGTGCCAGCAGCCCCGGACAGGGAGGACATGGCTACACCTTC.

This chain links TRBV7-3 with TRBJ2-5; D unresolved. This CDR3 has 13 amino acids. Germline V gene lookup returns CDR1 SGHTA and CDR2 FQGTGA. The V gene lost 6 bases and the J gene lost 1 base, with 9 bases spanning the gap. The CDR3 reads CASSPGPQETQYF. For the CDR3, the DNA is TGTGCCAGCAGTCCCGGGCCCCAAGAGACCCAGTACTTC.

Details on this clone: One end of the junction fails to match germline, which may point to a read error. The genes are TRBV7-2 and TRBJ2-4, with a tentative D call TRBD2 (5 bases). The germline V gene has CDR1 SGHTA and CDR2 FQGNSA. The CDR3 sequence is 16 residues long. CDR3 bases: TGTGCCAGCAGCCCTAGCCCGGCTGAAGCCAAAAACATTCTGTACTTC. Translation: CASSPSPAEAKNILYF. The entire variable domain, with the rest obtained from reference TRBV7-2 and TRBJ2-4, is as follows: GAGVSQSPSNKVTEKGKDVELRCDPISGHTALYWYRQSLGQGLEFLIYFQGNSAPDKSGLPSDRFSAERTGGSVSTLTIQRTQQEDSAVYLCASSPSPAEAKNILYFGAGTRLSVL.

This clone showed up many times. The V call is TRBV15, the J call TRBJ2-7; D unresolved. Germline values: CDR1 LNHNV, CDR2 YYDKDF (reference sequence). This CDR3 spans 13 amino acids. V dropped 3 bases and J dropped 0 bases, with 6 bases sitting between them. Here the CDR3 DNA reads TGTGCCACCAGCAGCTCCCTCTCCTACGAGCAGTACTTC. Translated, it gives CATSSSLSYEQYF.

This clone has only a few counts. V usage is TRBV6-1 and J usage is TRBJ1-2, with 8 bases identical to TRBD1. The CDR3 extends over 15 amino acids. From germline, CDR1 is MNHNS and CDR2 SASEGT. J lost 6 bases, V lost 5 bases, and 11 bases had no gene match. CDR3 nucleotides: TGTGCCAGCAGTTCGGGGGACAGGCGCTCAAATGGCTACACCTTC. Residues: CASSSGDRRSNGYTF.

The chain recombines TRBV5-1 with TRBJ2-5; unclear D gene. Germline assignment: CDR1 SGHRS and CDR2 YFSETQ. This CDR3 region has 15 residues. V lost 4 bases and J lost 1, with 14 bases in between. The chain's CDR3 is CASSMVVGGQETQYF. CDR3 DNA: TGCGCCAGCAGCATGGTTGTGGGCGGCCAAGAGACCCAGTACTTC.

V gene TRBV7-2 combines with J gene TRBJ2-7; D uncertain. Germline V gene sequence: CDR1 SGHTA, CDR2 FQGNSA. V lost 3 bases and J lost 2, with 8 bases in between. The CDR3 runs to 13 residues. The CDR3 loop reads CASSLRQTYEQYF. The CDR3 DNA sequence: TGTGCCAGCAGCTTGAGGCAGACCTACGAGCAGTACTTC. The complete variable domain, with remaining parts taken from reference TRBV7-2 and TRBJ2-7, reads GAGVSQSPSNKVTEKGKDVELRCDPISGHTALYWYRQSLGQGLEFLIYFQGNSAPDKSGLPSDRFSAERTGGSVSTLTIQRTQQEDSAVYLCASSLRQTYEQYFGPGTRLTVT.

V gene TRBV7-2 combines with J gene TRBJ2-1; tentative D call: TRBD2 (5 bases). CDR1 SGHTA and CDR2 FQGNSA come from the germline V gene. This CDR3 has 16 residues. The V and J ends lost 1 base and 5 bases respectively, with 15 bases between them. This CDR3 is CASSLGRRSDNNEQFF. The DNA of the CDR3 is TGTGCCAGCAGCTTAGGGAGGCGTAGCGACAACAATGAGCAGTTCTTC.

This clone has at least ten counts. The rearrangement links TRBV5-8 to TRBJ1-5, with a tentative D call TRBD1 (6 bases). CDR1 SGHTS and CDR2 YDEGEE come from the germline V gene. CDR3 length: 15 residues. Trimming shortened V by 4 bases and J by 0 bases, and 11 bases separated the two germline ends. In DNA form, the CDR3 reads TGTGCCAGCAGCGTTGGGACAAGTAGCAATCAGCCCCAGCATTTT. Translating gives CASSVGTSSNQPQHF. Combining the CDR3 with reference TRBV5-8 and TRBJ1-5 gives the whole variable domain EAGVTQSPTHLIKTRGQQATLRCSPISGHTSVYWYQQALGLGLQFLLWYDEGEERNRGNFPPRFSGRQFPNYSSELNVNALELEDSALYLCASSVGTSSNQPQHFGDGTRLSIL.

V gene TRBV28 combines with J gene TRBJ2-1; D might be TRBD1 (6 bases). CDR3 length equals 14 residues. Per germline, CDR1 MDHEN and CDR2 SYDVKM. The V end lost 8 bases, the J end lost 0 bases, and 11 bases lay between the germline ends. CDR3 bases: TGTGCCAGCCTTCGACAGGCCTCCTACAATGAGCAGTTCTTC. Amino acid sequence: CASLRQASYNEQFF.

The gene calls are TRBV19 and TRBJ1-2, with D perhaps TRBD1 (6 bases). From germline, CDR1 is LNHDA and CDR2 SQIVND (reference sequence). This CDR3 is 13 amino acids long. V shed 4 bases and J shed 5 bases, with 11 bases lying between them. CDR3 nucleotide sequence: TGTGCCAGTAGTAGAGGACAGACATATGGCTACACCTTC. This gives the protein CASSRGQTYGYTF.

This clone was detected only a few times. CDR3 nucleotides: TGTGCCAGCAGTTACTCGGGACAGGTCGCAGAAGCTTTCTTT. It codes for CASSYSGQVAEAFF. V is TRBV6-6 and J is TRBJ1-1; TRBD1 aligns across 8 bases. The CDR3 has 14 amino acids. The junction had 5 bases not matched to a gene; V was cut back by 0 bases and J by 8 bases. The germline gives CDR1 MNHNY, CDR2 SVGAGI (reference sequence).